One TCR beta chain is described in this entry. Trimming removed 4 bases from V and 7 bases from J; junction bases left unmatched: 11. The length of the CDR3 is 16 residues. Germline CDR1 is SGHDN and CDR2 is FVKESK. Study processing details: Estimates of nucleated cell counts were drawn from the amplification of reference gene primers. Method: immunoSEQ multiplex PCR; TCRdb's copy keeps in-frame clones and lacks some. V and J calls and clone size follow that table, whereas D and trimming were derived from the DNA. The profile covers 280,000 or so clones, with under 90% appearing a single time and 7.5% to 10% taken by the ten largest. This entry belongs to a study of blood T cell repertoires in COVID-19. Overall study: T cells, B-cell-depleted T cells, or PBMCs supplied cDNA or gDNA.

The TCR originated in a woman aged 50 to 60 who had recovered from COVID-19. The sequenced sample was peripheral blood. This chain links TRBV14 with TRBJ2-7, with 12 bases lining up with TRBD2. In DNA form, the CDR3 reads TGTGCCAGCAGCCGTGGACTAGCGGGGACTCTACGGGAGCAGTACTTC. Translated, it gives CASSRGLAGTLREQYF.